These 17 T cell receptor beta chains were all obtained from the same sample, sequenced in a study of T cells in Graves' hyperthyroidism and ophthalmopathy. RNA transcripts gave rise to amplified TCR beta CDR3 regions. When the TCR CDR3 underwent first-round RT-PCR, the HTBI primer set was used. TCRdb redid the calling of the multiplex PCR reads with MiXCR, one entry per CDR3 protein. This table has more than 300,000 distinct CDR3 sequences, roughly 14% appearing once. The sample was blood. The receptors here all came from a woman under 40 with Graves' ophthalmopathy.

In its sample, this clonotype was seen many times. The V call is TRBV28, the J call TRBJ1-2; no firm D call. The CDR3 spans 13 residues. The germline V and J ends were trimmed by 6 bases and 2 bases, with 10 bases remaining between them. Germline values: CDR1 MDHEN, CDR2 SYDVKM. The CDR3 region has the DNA TGTGCCAGCAGCCACGGGAGAAACTATGGCTACACCTTC. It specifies CASSHGRNYGYTF.

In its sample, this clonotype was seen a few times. CDR3: CASSHDPGLGETQYF. The CDR3 nucleotides read TGTGCCAGCAGCCATGATCCGGGGCTCGGAGAGACCCAGTACTTC. The V and J genes are TRBV3-1 and TRBJ2-5; D may match TRBD1 or TRBD2 (5 bases each). This CDR3 has 15 amino acids. Trimming removed 3 bases at V and 4 bases at J, with 15 bases between. Germline assignment: CDR1 LGHDT and CDR2 YNNKEL (reference sequence).

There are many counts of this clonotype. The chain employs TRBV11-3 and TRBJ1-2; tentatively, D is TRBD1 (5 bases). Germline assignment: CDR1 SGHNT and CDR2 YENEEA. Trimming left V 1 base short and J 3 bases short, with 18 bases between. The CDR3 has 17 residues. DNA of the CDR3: TGTGCCAGCAGCTTAGGGCTGGCTGGGGCTATTGACTATGGCTACACCTTC. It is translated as CASSLGLAGAIDYGYTF.

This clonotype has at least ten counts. CDR3 nucleotides: TGCAGTGCCCGAGGAAGAGAGGAAAAACTGTTTTTT. This codes for CSARGREEKLFF. The rearrangement uses TRBV20-1 and TRBJ1-4; D remains ambiguous. This CDR3 has 12 amino acids. V shed 6 bases and J shed 8 bases, with 13 bases lying between them. Germline CDR1 and CDR2: DFQATT and SNEGSKA (reference sequence).

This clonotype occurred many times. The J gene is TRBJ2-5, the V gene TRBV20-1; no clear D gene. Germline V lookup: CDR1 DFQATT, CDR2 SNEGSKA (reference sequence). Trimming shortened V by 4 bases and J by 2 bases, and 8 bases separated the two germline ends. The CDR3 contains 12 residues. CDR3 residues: CSATAEQETQYF. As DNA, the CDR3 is TGCAGTGCTACGGCAGAGCAAGAGACCCAGTACTTC.

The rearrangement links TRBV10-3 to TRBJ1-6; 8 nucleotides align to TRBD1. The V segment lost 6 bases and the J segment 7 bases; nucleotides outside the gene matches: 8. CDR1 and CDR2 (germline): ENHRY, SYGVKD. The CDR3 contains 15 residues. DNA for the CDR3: TGTGCCATCAGAGACAGGGGCGGTGACAATTCACCCCTCCACTTT. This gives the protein CAIRDRGGDNSPLHF.

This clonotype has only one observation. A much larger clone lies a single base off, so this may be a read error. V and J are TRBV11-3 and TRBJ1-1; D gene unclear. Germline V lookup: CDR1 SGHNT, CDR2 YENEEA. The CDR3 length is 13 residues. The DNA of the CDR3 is TGTGCCAGCAGCCTCTATATTGAAACTGAAGCTCTCTTT. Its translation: CASSLYIETEALF.

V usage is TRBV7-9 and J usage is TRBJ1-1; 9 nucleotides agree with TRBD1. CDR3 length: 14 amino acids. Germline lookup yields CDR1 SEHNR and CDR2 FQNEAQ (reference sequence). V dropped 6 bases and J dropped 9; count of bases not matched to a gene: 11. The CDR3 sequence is CASRKEANRGQAFF. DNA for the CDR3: TGTGCCAGCAGAAAAGAGGCCAACAGGGGGCAAGCTTTCTTT. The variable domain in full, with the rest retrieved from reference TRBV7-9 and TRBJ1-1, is DTGVSQNPRHKITKRGQNVTFRCDPISEHNRLYWYRQTLGQGPEFLTYFQNEAQLEKSRLLSDRFSAERPKGSFSTLEIQRTEQGDSAMYLCASRKEANRGQAFFGQGTRLTVV.

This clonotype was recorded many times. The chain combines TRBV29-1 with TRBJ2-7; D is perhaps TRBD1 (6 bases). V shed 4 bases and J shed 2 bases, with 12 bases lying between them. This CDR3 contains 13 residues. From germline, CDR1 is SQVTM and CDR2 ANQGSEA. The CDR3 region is CSVGTDQPYEQYF. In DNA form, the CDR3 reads TGCAGCGTTGGGACAGACCAACCCTACGAGCAGTACTTC.

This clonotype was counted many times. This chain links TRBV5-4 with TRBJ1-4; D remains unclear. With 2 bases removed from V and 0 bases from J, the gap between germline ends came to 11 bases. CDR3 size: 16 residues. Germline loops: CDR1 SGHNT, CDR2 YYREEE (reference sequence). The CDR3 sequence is CASSFGGGTTNEKLFF. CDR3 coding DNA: TGTGCCAGCAGCTTTGGAGGCGGAACAACTAATGAAAAACTGTTTTTT.

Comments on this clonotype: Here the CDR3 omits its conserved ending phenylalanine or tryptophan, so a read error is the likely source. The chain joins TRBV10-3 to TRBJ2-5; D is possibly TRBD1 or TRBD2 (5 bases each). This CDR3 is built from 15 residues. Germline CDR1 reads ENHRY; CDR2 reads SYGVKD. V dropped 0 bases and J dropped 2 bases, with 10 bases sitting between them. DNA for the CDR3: TGTGCCATCAGTGAGTCGTTTGGGGGACAAGAGACCCAGTACTCC. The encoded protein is CAISESFGGQETQYS.

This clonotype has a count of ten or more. The CDR3 reads CATSTRLGQGARGTGELFF. The CDR3 region has the DNA TGTGCCACCAGCACTAGATTGGGACAGGGGGCGCGAGGGACCGGGGAGCTGTTTTTT. V is TRBV15 and J is TRBJ2-2, with 12 bases aligning to TRBD1. The V gene's germline CDR1 is LNHNV and CDR2 YYDKDF (reference sequence). The CDR3 contains 19 residues. J was trimmed by 5 bases and V by 4 bases; bases with no gene match: 14.

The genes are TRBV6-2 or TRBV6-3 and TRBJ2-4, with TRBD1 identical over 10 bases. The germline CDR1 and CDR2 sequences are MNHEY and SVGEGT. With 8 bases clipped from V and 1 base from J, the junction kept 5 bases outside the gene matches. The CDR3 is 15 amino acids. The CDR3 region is CASFGQGEAKNIQYF. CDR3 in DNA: TGTGCCAGCTTTGGACAGGGGGAGGCCAAAAACATTCAGTACTTC.

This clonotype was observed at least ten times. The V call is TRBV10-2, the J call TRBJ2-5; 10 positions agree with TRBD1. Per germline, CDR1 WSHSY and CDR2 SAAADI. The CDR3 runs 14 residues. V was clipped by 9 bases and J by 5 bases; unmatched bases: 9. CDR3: CASRDRGREETQYF. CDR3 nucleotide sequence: TGCGCCAGTCGGGACAGGGGACGAGAGGAGACCCAGTACTTC.

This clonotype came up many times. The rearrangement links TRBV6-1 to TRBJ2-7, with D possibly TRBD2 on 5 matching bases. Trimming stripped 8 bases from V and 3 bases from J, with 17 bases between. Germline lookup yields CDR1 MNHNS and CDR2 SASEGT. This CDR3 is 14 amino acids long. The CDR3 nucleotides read TGTGCCAGCTCAATGAGGGATGGGGACTACGAGCAGTACTTC. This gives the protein CASSMRDGDYEQYF.

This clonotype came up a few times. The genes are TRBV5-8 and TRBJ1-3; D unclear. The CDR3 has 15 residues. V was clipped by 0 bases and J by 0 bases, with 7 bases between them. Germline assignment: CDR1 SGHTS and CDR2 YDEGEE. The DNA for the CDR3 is TGTGCCAGCAGCTTGGACGGGTACTCTGGAAACACCATATATTTT. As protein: CASSLDGYSGNTIYF.

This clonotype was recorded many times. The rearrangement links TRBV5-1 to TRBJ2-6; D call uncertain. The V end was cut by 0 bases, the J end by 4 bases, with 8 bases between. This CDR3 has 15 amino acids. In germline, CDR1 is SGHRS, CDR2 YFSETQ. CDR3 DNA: TGCGCCAGCAGCTTGGGAGCTCCGGGGGCCAACGTCCTGACTTTC. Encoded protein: CASSLGAPGANVLTF.